The 29 T cell receptor beta chains reported below all come from one sample, sequenced in a study of T cells after yellow fever vaccination. TCRdb analysed the 5' RACE reads with MiXCR anew, one entry per CDR3 protein. The sample has a few hundred thousand distinct CDR3 sequences; under 15% are singletons. The source material was CD4+ T cells sorted from PBMCs, sampled 45 days after the yellow fever booster vaccination. Source of these receptors: a young man who received the YFV17D yellow fever vaccine.

This clonotype was detected ten times or more. The chain links TRBV20-1 to TRBJ2-5; maybe TRBD2 (5 bases). The germline V gene has CDR1 DFQATT and CDR2 SNEGSKA (reference sequence). Trimming took off 6 bases at V and 3 bases at J, with 17 bases between the two ends. CDR3 length: 14 amino acids. The DNA for the CDR3 is TGCAGTGCCCTAAAGAGGCGGGTAAAAGAGACCCAGTACTTC. Its translation is CSALKRRVKETQYF.

The chain carries TRBV10-1 and TRBJ2-3; no clear D gene. The V gene's germline CDR1 is WNHNN and CDR2 SYGVQD (reference sequence). This CDR3 has 15 residues. V was cut by 0 bases and J by 2 bases, with 9 bases left in between. CDR3 nucleotides: TGCGCCAGCAGTGAGTCAAAAGGGTACACAGATACGCAGTATTTT. Protein sequence: CASSESKGYTDTQYF.

This clonotype was counted at least ten times. V usage is TRBV10-3 and J usage is TRBJ2-1; TRBD1 might be the D (5 bases). V lost 6 bases and J lost 10, with 19 bases in between. Germline V gives CDR1 ENHRY, CDR2 SYGVKD. This CDR3 is 14 amino acids long. CDR3 sequence: CAISPGSSSGEQFF. In nucleotides, the CDR3 is TGTGCCATCAGCCCTGGGTCGAGCTCAGGGGAGCAGTTCTTC.

This clonotype occurred a few times. The V gene is TRBV25-1, the J gene TRBJ2-1; tentative D call: TRBD2 (5 bases). V lost 2 bases and J 2 bases, leaving 10 bases between the germline ends. Germline values: CDR1 MGHDK, CDR2 SYGVNS. This CDR3 has 15 amino acids. CDR3 nucleotide sequence: TGTGCCAGCAGTGAAGGAGGCGAGCCCTACAATGAGCAGTTCTTC. Translated: CASSEGGEPYNEQFF.

This clonotype was counted a few times. The chain uses TRBV20-1 and TRBJ1-4, with 8 bases lining up with TRBD1. The CDR3 sequence is 15 residues long. The V gene end was trimmed by 0 bases and the J gene end by 1 base; junction bases not matched to a gene: 1. Germline CDR1 DFQATT, CDR2 SNEGSKA (reference sequence). For the CDR3, the DNA is TGCAGTGCTAGAGACAGGGGGCGAACTAATGAAAAACTGTTTTTT. Translated: CSARDRGRTNEKLFF.

J is TRBJ2-5 and V is TRBV5-1; D is perhaps TRBD2 (6 bases). Germline-derived CDR1 and CDR2 are SGHRS and YFSETQ. The CDR3 covers 15 residues. V was pared by 0 bases and J by 1 base, with 10 bases between. The CDR3 bases are TGCGCCAGCAGCTTGGGGAGGGGAGGCCAAGAGACCCAGTACTTC. Protein sequence: CASSLGRGGQETQYF.

This clonotype has at least ten counts. Its ends do not fully match the called genes, so a read error is possible. This sequence joins TRBV5-1 and TRBJ2-7; 7 nucleotides align to TRBD2. In germline, CDR1 is SGHRS, CDR2 YFSETQ. The CDR3 is 14 amino acids. CDR3 DNA sequence: TGTGCCAGCAGCTTAGGCGGGAGCACCTACGAGCAGTACTTC. Translation: CASSLGGSTYEQYF.

This clonotype was detected a few times. V usage is TRBV20-1 and J usage is TRBJ1-6, with 11 bases lining up with TRBD1. CDR1 DFQATT and CDR2 SNEGSKA come from the germline V gene (reference sequence). The CDR3 spans 14 residues. V shed 1 base, J shed 11 bases, and the junction held 4 bases outside the gene matches. Here the CDR3 DNA reads TGCAGTGCTAGAGGAGGACAGGGGGCGGCACCCCTCCACTTT. This encodes CSARGGQGAAPLHF.

This chain connects TRBV7-2 to TRBJ2-7; TRBD2 agrees at 8 bases. The CDR3 is made up of 15 amino acids. The germline V gene encodes CDR1 SGHTA and CDR2 FQGNSA. J gave up 2 bases and V 5 bases, and 8 bases lay outside the gene matches. This CDR3 is CASSPAGTRTYEQYF. CDR3 in DNA: TGTGCCAGCAGCCCCGCCGGGACTAGAACCTACGAGCAGTACTTC.

The CDR3 bases are TGTGCCAGCAGCCCCCGGGGTGCAGAAACCTACGAGCAGTACTTC. Protein: CASSPRGAETYEQYF. The V and J genes are TRBV11-2 and TRBJ2-7; D might be TRBD2 (5 bases). Germline loops: CDR1 SGHAT, CDR2 FQNNGV. CDR3 length: 15 amino acids. The V end was cut by 5 bases, the J end by 2 bases, with 16 bases between.

The V gene is TRBV15, the J gene TRBJ2-1; a weak D match, TRBD2 (5 bases). V lost 0 bases, J lost 5 bases, and 11 bases lay in between. Looked up from germline, CDR1 is LNHNV and CDR2 is YYDKDF (reference sequence). The length of the CDR3 is 15 residues. The CDR3 DNA reads as TGTGCCACCAGCAGAGATCGAGGGAACAACAATGAGCAGTTCTTC. Amino acids: CATSRDRGNNNEQFF.

This clonotype turned up a few times. The V call is TRBV7-2, the J call TRBJ2-3; the match to TRBD2 covers 7 bases. V lost 1 base and J lost 3; bases outside the gene matches: 7. The CDR3 runs 16 residues. Germline assignment: CDR1 SGHTA and CDR2 FQGNSA. The CDR3 loop is CASSLVTGGRTDTQYF. The CDR3 nucleotides are TGTGCCAGCAGCTTAGTCACGGGAGGCAGAACAGATACGCAGTATTTT.

The CDR3 DNA sequence: TGTGCCAGCCTCCTAACGGGACGCGGGGCCAACGTCCTGACTTTC. This sequence encodes CASLLTGRGANVLTF. This chain connects TRBV7-8 to TRBJ2-6; D assignment may be TRBD1 or TRBD2 (5 bases each). CDR1 SGHVS and CDR2 FQNEAQ come from the germline V gene. This CDR3 contains 15 residues. V lost 8 bases and J 4 bases, leaving 15 bases between the germline ends.

This clonotype was picked up a small number of times. The chain recombines TRBV20-1 with TRBJ2-7, with 8 bases identical to TRBD2. CDR3 length: 15 residues. In germline, CDR1 is DFQATT, CDR2 SNEGSKA (reference sequence). V trimming: 3 bases; J trimming: 1 base; junction bases outside the gene matches: 8. The DNA for the CDR3 is TGCAGTGCTAGTCCTGCGGGAGGTCGGTCCTACGAGCAGTACTTC. Translated, it gives CSASPAGGRSYEQYF.

This clonotype was counted only a few times. V gene TRBV7-9 combines with J gene TRBJ2-1; D gene uncertain. CDR3 length: 13 residues. V dropped 6 bases and J dropped 9 bases, with 15 bases sitting between them. CDR1 and CDR2 from the germline V gene are SEHNR and FQNEAQ (reference sequence). The DNA for the CDR3 is TGTGCCAGCAGTTCGGTTCCGCTCTCTGAGCAGTTCTTC. As protein: CASSSVPLSEQFF.

V gene TRBV5-1 combines with J gene TRBJ1-2, with 7 bases identical to TRBD1. CDR1 is SGHRS and CDR2 is YFSETQ in the germline V gene. Trimming removed 2 bases from V and 8 bases from J; junction bases left unmatched: 12. This CDR3 comprises 15 residues. CDR3 nucleotides: TGCGCCAGCAGCTTTTCGACAGGGACCGCAGGCGGCTACACCTTC. Protein product: CASSFSTGTAGGYTF.

Only a few counts were recorded for this clonotype. The rearrangement links TRBV19 to TRBJ2-1; D is possibly TRBD2 (6 bases). The CDR3 spans 14 residues. Trimming took off 3 bases at V and 5 bases at J, with 11 bases between the two ends. Germline CDR1 LNHDA, CDR2 SQIVND (reference sequence). The DNA for the CDR3 is TGTGCCAGTAGTATCGTCGGAGGGAACAATGAGCAGTTCTTC. Protein product: CASSIVGGNNEQFF.

This clonotype was seen ten or more times. The chain employs TRBV27 and TRBJ2-7; TRBD2 might be the D (6 bases). The V gene's germline CDR1 is MNHEY and CDR2 SMNVEV (reference sequence). This CDR3 contains 14 residues. V lost 6 bases to trimming and J lost 0 bases, with 12 bases between them. This CDR3 reads CASRKAGSSYEQYF. Written as DNA, the CDR3 is TGTGCCAGCAGAAAAGCGGGTAGCTCCTACGAGCAGTACTTC.

This clonotype was observed a handful of times. The CDR3 is CASTPFSGSGGSYNEQFF. In DNA, the CDR3 is TGTGCCAGCACCCCCTTTAGCGGGAGTGGGGGTTCCTACAATGAGCAGTTCTTC. The V and J genes are TRBV4-2 and TRBJ2-1, with 9 bases matching TRBD2. The CDR3 spans 18 residues. CDR1 LGHNA and CDR2 YNFKEQ come from the germline V gene. J was trimmed by 1 base and V by 7 bases; bases with no gene match: 14.

This clonotype came up many times. The chain links TRBV15 to TRBJ2-5; tentatively, D is TRBD2 (5 bases). Trimming shortened V by 7 bases and J by 3 bases, and 15 bases separated the two germline ends. The CDR3 is 14 residues long. CDR1 LNHNV and CDR2 YYDKDF come from the germline V gene (reference sequence). The CDR3 region is CATNNRDLKETQYF. In DNA, the CDR3 is TGTGCCACCAATAACCGGGATCTCAAAGAGACCCAGTACTTC. The full variable domain, completed using reference TRBV15 and TRBJ2-5, is DAMVIQNPRYQVTQFGKPVTLSCSQTLNHNVMYWYQQKSSQAPKLLFHYYDKDFNNEADTPDNFQSRRPNTSFCFLDIRSPGLGDTAMYLCATNNRDLKETQYFGPGTRLLVL.

The V and J genes are TRBV20-1 and TRBJ2-1, with TRBD2 identical over 7 bases. Germline assignment: CDR1 DFQATT and CDR2 SNEGSKA (reference sequence). Trimming cost V 6 bases and J 6 bases; bases outside gene matches: 8. The CDR3 has 13 residues. In DNA form, the CDR3 reads TGCAGTGCCACGCGACTAGCCCTCAATGAGCAGTTCTTC. Its protein is CSATRLALNEQFF.

The CDR3 DNA sequence: TGTGCCAGCAGTTTATGGGGGACCCCTAGTCGTGTGGAGGATACGCAGTATTTT. Translating gives CASSLWGTPSRVEDTQYF. The chain has TRBV27 and TRBJ2-3; the D gene could be TRBD1 or TRBD2 (5 bases each). The CDR3 length is 18 residues. The germline V gene encodes CDR1 MNHEY and CDR2 SMNVEV (reference sequence). The V end was cut by 1 base, the J end by 6 bases, with 23 bases between.

This clonotype was seen only a few times. The rearrangement uses TRBV29-1 and TRBJ2-3; D remains unclear. V was cut by 1 base and J by 4 bases, with 6 bases left in between. In germline, CDR1 is SQVTM, CDR2 ANQGSEA. This CDR3 has 12 amino acids. The CDR3 DNA sequence: TGCAGCGTTGAAGCTCCTCCAGATACGCAGTATTTT. Its protein product is CSVEAPPDTQYF.

This clonotype was found a few times. The chain has TRBV5-6 and TRBJ2-2, with 7 nucleotides matching TRBD2. CDR1 is SGHDT and CDR2 is YYEEEE in the germline V gene. V gave up 1 base and J gave up 4 bases; unmatched junction bases: 4. The CDR3 is made up of 15 amino acids. The CDR3 DNA sequence: TGTGCCAGCAGCTTGCCGAGCGGGGTCACCGGGGAGCTGTTTTTT. This codes for CASSLPSGVTGELFF.

The V and J genes are TRBV12-3 or TRBV12-4 and TRBJ2-1; D is undetermined. The CDR3 length is 15 residues. Trimming took off 3 bases at V and 7 bases at J, with 16 bases between the two ends. The CDR3 DNA follows: TGTGCCAGCAGTTTTATCCGGAAGCCGCGTAATGAGCAGTTCTTC. Its protein product is CASSFIRKPRNEQFF.

V usage is TRBV5-6 and J usage is TRBJ2-5, with 9 bases lining up with TRBD1. Germline V gene data show CDR1 as SGHDT and CDR2 as YYEEEE. The CDR3 has 15 residues. The junction had 6 bases not matched to a gene; V was cut back by 4 bases and J by 2 bases. The CDR3 coding sequence is TGTGCCAGCAGCGGGACGGACAGGGGACAAGAGACCCAGTACTTC. Translation gives CASSGTDRGQETQYF.

The chain is built from TRBV6-2 or TRBV6-3 and TRBJ2-1; 7 positions agree with TRBD1. CDR1 is MNHEY, CDR2 SVGEGT, per germline. Losses at the gene ends were 9 bases for V and 2 bases for J; bases not matched to a gene: 4. The CDR3 is 13 amino acids. In nucleotides, the CDR3 is TGTGCCAGTAACCAGGGGGCCTACAATGAGCAGTTCTTC. Its translation: CASNQGAYNEQFF.

The rearrangement joins TRBV7-6 to TRBJ2-3; 8 bases are a match to TRBD2. After removal of 3 bases from V and 2 bases from J, the junction contained 7 bases not matched to a gene. Germline values: CDR1 SGHVS, CDR2 FNYEAQ. The CDR3 loop spans 16 amino acids. CDR3 sequence (DNA): TGTGCCAGCAGCTTGGGGCTAGCGGGCCCCACAGATACGCAGTATTTT. Amino acid sequence: CASSLGLAGPTDTQYF. Drawing the rest from reference TRBV7-6 and TRBJ2-3, the complete variable domain is GAGVSQSPRYKVTKRGQDVALRCDPISGHVSLYWYRQALGQGPEFLTYFNYEAQQDKSGLPNDRFSAERPEGSISTLTIQRTEQRDSAMYRCASSLGLAGPTDTQYFGPGTRLTVL.

The gene calls are TRBV5-4 and TRBJ2-5, with D maybe TRBD2 (5 bases). This CDR3 is built from 14 residues. Germline loops: CDR1 SGHNT, CDR2 YYREEE (reference sequence). V dropped 0 bases and J dropped 5 bases, with 11 bases sitting between them. The CDR3 protein is CASSLVGSAETQYF. The CDR3, as DNA: TGTGCCAGCAGCTTGGTGGGTAGCGCGGAGACCCAGTACTTC. Looking up the rest from reference TRBV5-4 and TRBJ2-5 gives the full variable domain: ETGVTQSPTHLIKTRGQQVTLRCSSQSGHNTVSWYQQALGQGPQFIFQYYREEENGRGNFPPRFSGLQFPNYSSELNVNALELDDSALYLCASSLVGSAETQYFGPGTRLLVL.